What follows are 13 T cell receptor beta chains derived from one specimen sequenced in a study of T cells in Graves' hyperthyroidism and ophthalmopathy. TCR beta CDR3 regions were amplified from RNA transcripts. During a first-round RT-PCR of the TCR CDR3, the HTBI primer set was used. MiXCR, run by TCRdb on the multiplex PCR reads, gives a single entry per CDR3 protein. The repertoire includes fewer than 450,000 distinct CDR3 sequences, around 15% of them detected once, and approximately 19% sits in the top ten. Sample: blood. The receptors were sampled from a woman in her sixties or seventies with Graves' ophthalmopathy.

V gene TRBV25-1 combines with J gene TRBJ2-3, with 7 bases aligning to TRBD2. Per the germline V gene, CDR1 is MGHDK and CDR2 is SYGVNS. CDR3 length: 16 amino acids. With V trimmed by 4 bases and J by 4 bases, 11 bases remained unmatched. CDR3 sequence reads: CASSARRGGPADTQYF. Here the CDR3 DNA reads TGTGCCAGCAGTGCCCGGAGGGGAGGGCCCGCAGATACGCAGTATTTT.

This clonotype has just a few counts. The rearrangement uses TRBV28 and TRBJ2-3; D unresolved. CDR3 length equals 12 residues. The V end was cut by 7 bases, the J end by 4 bases, with 9 bases between. Germline V CDR1 and CDR2: MDHEN, SYDVKM. The CDR3 DNA sequence: TGTGCCAGCATAGACGACGCAGATACGCAGTATTTT. The encoded protein is CASIDDADTQYF.

The J gene is TRBJ2-3, the V gene TRBV29-1; either TRBD1 or TRBD2 may fit D (6 bases each). Per the germline V gene, CDR1 is SQVTM and CDR2 is ANQGSEA. The CDR3 is 12 amino acids. V lost 5 bases to trimming and J lost 5 bases, with 11 bases between them. The CDR3 nucleotides are TGCAGCGTTCTCAGGGGAGGAGATACGCAGTATTTT. This gives the protein CSVLRGGDTQYF.

This clonotype was detected many times. V usage is TRBV5-1 and J usage is TRBJ2-3; D is perhaps TRBD2 (6 bases). Trimming stripped 0 bases from V and 3 bases from J, with 14 bases between. Germline-derived CDR1 and CDR2 are SGHRS and YFSETQ. The CDR3 has 16 residues. The CDR3 region is CASSLEAGSGTDTQYF. The CDR3 nucleotides read TGCGCCAGCAGCTTGGAGGCGGGGAGTGGGACAGATACGCAGTATTTT.

This clonotype has more than one count but fewer than ten. The chain is built from TRBV29-1 and TRBJ2-1; D assignment may be TRBD1 or TRBD2 (6 bases each). V was cut by 3 bases and J by 5 bases, with 17 bases left in between. Per the germline V gene, CDR1 is SQVTM and CDR2 is ANQGSEA. The CDR3 length is 15 residues. Here the CDR3 DNA reads TGCAGCGTTGAGTTTTCAGGGGACTTTCACAATGAGCAGTTCTTC. Protein sequence: CSVEFSGDFHNEQFF.

This clonotype was recorded at least ten times. The CDR3 nucleotides are TGTGCCAGCAGTGAACAGCGGGAGCTCTATGAGCAGTTCTTC. The encoded protein is CASSEQRELYEQFF. The rearrangement joins TRBV2 to TRBJ2-1, with 8 positions matching TRBD2. Germline CDR1 SNHLY, CDR2 FYNNEI. V shed 2 bases, J shed 8 bases, and the junction held 5 bases outside the gene matches. This CDR3 comprises 14 residues.

V and J are TRBV18 and TRBJ1-6; maybe TRBD1 (6 bases). CDR1 and CDR2 (germline): KGHSH, LQKENI. The CDR3 runs to 15 residues. Trimming shortened V by 3 bases and J by 5 bases, and 11 bases separated the two germline ends. CDR3 DNA: TGTGCCAGCTCACCCGAGGCAGGGGATAATTCACCCCTCCACTTT. This sequence encodes CASSPEAGDNSPLHF.

Many counts were recorded for this clonotype. The J gene is TRBJ1-2, the V gene TRBV5-1, with D unresolved. This CDR3 is built from 13 residues. Germline V lookup: CDR1 SGHRS, CDR2 YFSETQ. V was cut by 0 bases and J by 0 bases, with 3 bases left in between. CDR3 in DNA: TGCGCCAGCAGCTTGGGATCTAACTATGGCTACACCTTC. Translation: CASSLGSNYGYTF.

This clonotype was recorded at least ten times. The chain employs TRBV20-1 and TRBJ2-1; TRBD2 matches at 12 bases. The CDR3 is 16 residues long. The germline gives CDR1 DFQATT, CDR2 SNEGSKA (reference sequence). Trimming at V came to 2 bases and at J to 4 bases, leaving 6 bases not matched to a gene. The CDR3 loop reads CSARQGLAGPYNEQFF. Here the CDR3 DNA reads TGCAGTGCTAGACAAGGACTAGCGGGGCCATACAATGAGCAGTTCTTC.

The chain has TRBV6-1 and TRBJ1-1; D uncertain. This CDR3 spans 13 amino acids. Looked up from germline, CDR1 is MNHNS and CDR2 is SASEGT. V lost 10 bases and J 0 bases, leaving 12 bases between the germline ends. CDR3 bases: TGTGCCACCTACATGGTCCTGAACACTGAAGCTTTCTTT. Amino acids: CATYMVLNTEAFF.

The gene calls are TRBV14 and TRBJ2-5, with 9 positions matching TRBD1. In germline, CDR1 is SGHDN, CDR2 FVKESK. This CDR3 is built from 14 residues. V lost 4 bases to trimming and J lost 7 bases; unmatched junction nucleotides: 7. CDR3 coding DNA: TGTGCCAGCAGCCCAGCACAGGGGGCGGTGACCCAGTACTTC. Translation gives CASSPAQGAVTQYF.

The chain combines TRBV20-1 with TRBJ2-7; 12 positions match TRBD2. The V gene's germline CDR1 is DFQATT and CDR2 SNEGSKA (reference sequence). V was clipped by 3 bases and J by 4 bases; unmatched bases: 7. CDR3 size: 15 residues. The CDR3 nucleotides read TGCAGTGCTAGTGCACTAGCGGGAGGTTTATACGAGCAGTACTTC. This sequence encodes CSASALAGGLYEQYF.

V is TRBV10-2 and J is TRBJ2-7, with D unclear. The CDR3 runs 13 residues. Germline values: CDR1 WSHSY, CDR2 SAAADI. Trimming left V 0 bases short and J 4 bases short, with 7 bases between. This chain's CDR3 is CASSESGRYEQYF. The CDR3 DNA reads TGCGCCAGCAGTGAGTCAGGGCGGTACGAGCAGTACTTC.